This T cell receptor beta chain comes out of a study of T-cell reconstitution after alpha-beta-depleted transplantation in children. The study's findings and limits: Surviving recipient T cells and thymic progenitors accounted for the high day-60 TCRbeta diversity observed in some patients. About two months after transplant, alpha-beta T cells reportedly came from several hundred expanded graft clones. One year after transplant, T-cell counts and diversity came mostly from newly produced T cells.

The germline V gene encodes CDR1 DFQATT and CDR2 SNEGSKA (reference sequence). Both ends counted, the CDR3 spans 10 residues. About this clonotype: The antigen remains undetermined. Lacking the conserved final phenylalanine or tryptophan, this CDR3 likely reflects a read error. No DNA is shown, since the ends of the CDR3 on it are uncertain; the CDR3 is the one TCRdb lists.

As it was prepared, the TCRbeta library received unique molecular identifiers. TCRdb re-analysed the PCR reads in MiXCR, keeping a single row per CDR3 protein. This table has 250,000 to 350,000 distinct CDR3 sequences, roughly 21% appearing once. The receptor comes from a male patient aged 10-17 years who had a stem cell transplant for acute lymphoblastic leukemia, so the T cells may come from the graft donor. The genes are TRBV20-1 and TRBJ2-7. The sequences come from PBMCs, mostly from graft donor cells, collected 180 days after TCRalphabeta/CD19-depleted stem cell transplant. The CDR3 loop reads CSASSPSLFE.